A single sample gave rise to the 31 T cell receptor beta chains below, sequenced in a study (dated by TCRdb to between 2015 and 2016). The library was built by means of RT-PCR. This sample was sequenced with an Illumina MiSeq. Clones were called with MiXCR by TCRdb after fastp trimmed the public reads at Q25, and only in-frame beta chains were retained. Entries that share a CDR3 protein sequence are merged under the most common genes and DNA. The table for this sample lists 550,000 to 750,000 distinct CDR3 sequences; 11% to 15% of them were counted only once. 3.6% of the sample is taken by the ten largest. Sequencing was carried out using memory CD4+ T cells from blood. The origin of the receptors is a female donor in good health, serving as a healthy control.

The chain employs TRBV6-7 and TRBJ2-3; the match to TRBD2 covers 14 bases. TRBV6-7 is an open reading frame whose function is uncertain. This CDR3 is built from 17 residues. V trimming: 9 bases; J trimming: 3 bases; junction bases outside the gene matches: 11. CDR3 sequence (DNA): TGTGCCAGGAGTCAGACTAGCGGGAGGGCCGGGACAGATACGCAGTATTTT. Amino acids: CARSQTSGRAGTDTQYF.

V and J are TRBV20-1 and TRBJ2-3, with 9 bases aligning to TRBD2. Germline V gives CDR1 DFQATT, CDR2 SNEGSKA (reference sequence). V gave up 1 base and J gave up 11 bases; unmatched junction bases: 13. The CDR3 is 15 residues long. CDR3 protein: CSARGASGAPRQQYF. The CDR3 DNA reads TGCAGTGCTAGAGGGGCTAGCGGGGCCCCGCGTCAGCAGTATTTT.

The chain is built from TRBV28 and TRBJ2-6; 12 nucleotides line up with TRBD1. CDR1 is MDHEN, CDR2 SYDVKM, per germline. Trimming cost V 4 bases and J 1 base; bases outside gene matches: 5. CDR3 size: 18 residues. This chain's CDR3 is CASSSGTGGASGANVLTF. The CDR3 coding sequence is TGTGCCAGCAGTTCGGGGACAGGGGGCGCGTCTGGGGCCAACGTCCTGACTTTC.

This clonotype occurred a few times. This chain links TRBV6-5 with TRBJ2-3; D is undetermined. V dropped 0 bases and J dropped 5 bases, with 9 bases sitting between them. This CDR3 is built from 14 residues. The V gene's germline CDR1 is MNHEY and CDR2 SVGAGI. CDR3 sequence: CASSYSRARDTQYF. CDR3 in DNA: TGTGCCAGCAGTTACTCCCGGGCTCGAGATACGCAGTATTTT.

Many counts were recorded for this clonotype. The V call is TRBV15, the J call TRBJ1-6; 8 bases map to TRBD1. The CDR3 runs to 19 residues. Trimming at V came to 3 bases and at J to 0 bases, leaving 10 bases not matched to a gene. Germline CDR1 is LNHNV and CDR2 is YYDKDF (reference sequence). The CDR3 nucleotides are TGTGCCACCAGCAGCGAAGGACAGGGAACAAGCTCCTATAATTCACCCCTCCACTTT. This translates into CATSSEGQGTSSYNSPLHF. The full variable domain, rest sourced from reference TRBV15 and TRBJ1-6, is DAMVIQNPRYQVTQFGKPVTLSCSQTLNHNVMYWYQQKSSQAPKLLFHYYDKDFNNEADTPDNFQSRRPNTSFCFLDIRSPGLGDTAMYLCATSSEGQGTSSYNSPLHFGNGTRLTVT.

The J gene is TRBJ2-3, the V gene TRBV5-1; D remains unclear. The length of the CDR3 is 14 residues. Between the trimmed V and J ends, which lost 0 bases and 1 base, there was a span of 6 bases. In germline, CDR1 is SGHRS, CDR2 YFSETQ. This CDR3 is CASSLATRTDTQYF. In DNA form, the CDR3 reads TGCGCCAGCAGCTTGGCCACCCGCACAGATACGCAGTATTTT.

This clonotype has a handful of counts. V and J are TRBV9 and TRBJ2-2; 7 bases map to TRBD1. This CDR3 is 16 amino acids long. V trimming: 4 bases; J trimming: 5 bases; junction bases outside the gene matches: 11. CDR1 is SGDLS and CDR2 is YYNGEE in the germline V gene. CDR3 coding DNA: TGTGCCAGCAGCACAACCGGGACAGCTAAAACCGGGGAGCTGTTTTTT. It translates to CASSTTGTAKTGELFF. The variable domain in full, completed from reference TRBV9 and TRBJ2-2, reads DSGVTQTPKHLITATGQRVTLRCSPRSGDLSVYWYQQSLDQGLQFLIQYYNGEERAKGNILERFSAQQFPDLHSELNLSSLELGDSALYFCASSTTGTAKTGELFFGEGSRLTVL.

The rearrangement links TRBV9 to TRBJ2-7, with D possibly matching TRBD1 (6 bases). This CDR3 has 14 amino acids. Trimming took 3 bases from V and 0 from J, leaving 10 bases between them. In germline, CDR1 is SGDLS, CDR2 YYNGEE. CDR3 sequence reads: CASSAGQHSYEQYF. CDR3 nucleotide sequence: TGTGCCAGCAGCGCCGGACAGCACTCCTACGAGCAGTACTTC.

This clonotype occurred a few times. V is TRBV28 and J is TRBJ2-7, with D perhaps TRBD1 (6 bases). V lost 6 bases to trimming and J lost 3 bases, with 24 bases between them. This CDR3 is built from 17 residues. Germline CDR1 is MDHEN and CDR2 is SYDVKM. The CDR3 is CASRPPQGWDTGYEQYF. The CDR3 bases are TGTGCCAGCAGGCCGCCCCAGGGTTGGGACACGGGCTACGAGCAGTACTTC.

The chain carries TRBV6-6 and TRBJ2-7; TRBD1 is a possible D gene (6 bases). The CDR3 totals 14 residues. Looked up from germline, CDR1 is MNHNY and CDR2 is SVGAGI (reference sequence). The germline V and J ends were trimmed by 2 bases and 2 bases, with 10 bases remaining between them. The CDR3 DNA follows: TGTGCCAGCAGTTACCTAGGACAGACCTACGAGCAGTACTTC. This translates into CASSYLGQTYEQYF.

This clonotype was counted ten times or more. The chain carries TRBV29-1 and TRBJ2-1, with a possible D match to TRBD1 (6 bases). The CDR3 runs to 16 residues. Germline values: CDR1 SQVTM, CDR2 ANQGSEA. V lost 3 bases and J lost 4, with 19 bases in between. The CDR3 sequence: CSVDQGGSGAYNEQFF. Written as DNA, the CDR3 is TGCAGCGTTGATCAAGGTGGGTCAGGGGCTTACAATGAGCAGTTCTTC.

CDR3 residues: CASSYHPGQGYDEQYF. The CDR3 coding sequence is TGTGCCAGCAGTTACCACCCTGGACAGGGGTACGACGAGCAGTACTTC. The chain recombines TRBV6-6 with TRBJ2-7; 9 bases fit TRBD1. V dropped 2 bases and J dropped 5; count of bases not matched to a gene: 10. Germline CDR1 is MNHNY and CDR2 is SVGAGI (reference sequence). The CDR3 runs to 16 residues.

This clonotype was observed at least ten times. CDR3 sequence reads: CATNSGYSYNEQFF. CDR3 in DNA: TGTGCCACTAATAGCGGATATTCCTACAATGAGCAGTTCTTC. The J gene is TRBJ2-1, the V gene TRBV24-1; possibly TRBD2 for D (6 bases). The V end lost 10 bases, the J end lost 1 base, and 13 bases lay between the germline ends. From germline, CDR1 is KGHDR and CDR2 SFDVKD. This CDR3 has 14 amino acids.

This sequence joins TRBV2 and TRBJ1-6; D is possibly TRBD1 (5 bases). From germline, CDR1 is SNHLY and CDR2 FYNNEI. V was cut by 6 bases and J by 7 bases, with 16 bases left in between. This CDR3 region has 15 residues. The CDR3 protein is CASSGTGTENSPLHF. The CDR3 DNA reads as TGTGCCAGCAGCGGCACCGGGACGGAGAATTCACCCCTCCACTTT.

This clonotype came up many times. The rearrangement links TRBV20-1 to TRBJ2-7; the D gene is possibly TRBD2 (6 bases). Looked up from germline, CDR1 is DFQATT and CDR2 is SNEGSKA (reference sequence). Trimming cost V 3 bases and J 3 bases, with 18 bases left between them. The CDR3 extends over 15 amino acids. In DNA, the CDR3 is TGCAGTGCTAGCCCCTCGGGCGGGGCCAACTACGAGCAGTACTTC. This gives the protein CSASPSGGANYEQYF.

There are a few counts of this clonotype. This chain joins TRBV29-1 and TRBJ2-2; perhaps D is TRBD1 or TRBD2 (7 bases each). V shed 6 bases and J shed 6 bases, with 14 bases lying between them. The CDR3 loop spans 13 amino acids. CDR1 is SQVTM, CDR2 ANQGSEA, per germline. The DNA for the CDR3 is TGCAGCGTCCTGACAGGGAGGGCCGGGGAGCTGTTTTTT. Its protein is CSVLTGRAGELFF.

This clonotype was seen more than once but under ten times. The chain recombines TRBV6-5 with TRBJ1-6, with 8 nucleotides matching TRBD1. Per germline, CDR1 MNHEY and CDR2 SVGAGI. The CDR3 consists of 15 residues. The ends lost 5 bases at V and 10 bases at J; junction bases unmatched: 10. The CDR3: CASSIGDRRGSPLHF. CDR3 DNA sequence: TGTGCCAGCAGTATCGGGGACAGGCGGGGGTCACCCCTCCACTTT.

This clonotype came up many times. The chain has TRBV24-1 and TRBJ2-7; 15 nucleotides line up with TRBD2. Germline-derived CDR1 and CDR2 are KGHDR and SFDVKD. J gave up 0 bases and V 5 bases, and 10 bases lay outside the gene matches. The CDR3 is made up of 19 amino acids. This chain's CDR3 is CATSAHAGTSGRSSYEQYF. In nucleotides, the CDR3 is TGTGCCACCAGTGCCCACGCCGGGACTAGCGGGAGGAGCTCCTACGAGCAGTACTTC.

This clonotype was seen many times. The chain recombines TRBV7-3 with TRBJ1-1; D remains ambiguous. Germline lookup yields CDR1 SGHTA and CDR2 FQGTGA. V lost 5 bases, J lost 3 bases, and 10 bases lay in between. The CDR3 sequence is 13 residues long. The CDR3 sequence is CASSPARDTEAFF. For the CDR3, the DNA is TGTGCCAGCAGCCCAGCGAGGGACACTGAAGCTTTCTTT.

CDR3 amino acids: CASSISGTGSYEQYF. CDR3 in DNA: TGTGCCAGTAGTATTTCCGGGACAGGGAGCTACGAGCAGTACTTC. The gene calls are TRBV19 and TRBJ2-7, with 9 bases that match TRBD1. V was clipped by 3 bases and J by 3 bases; unmatched bases: 6. The germline CDR1 and CDR2 sequences are LNHDA and SQIVND (reference sequence). The CDR3 extends over 15 amino acids.

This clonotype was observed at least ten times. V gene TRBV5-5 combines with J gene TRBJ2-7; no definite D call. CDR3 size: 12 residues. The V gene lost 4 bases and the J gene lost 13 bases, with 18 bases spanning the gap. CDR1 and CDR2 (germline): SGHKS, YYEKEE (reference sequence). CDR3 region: CASSKDLIRHYF. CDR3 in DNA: TGTGCCAGCAGCAAGGACCTGATTAGGCATTACTTC.

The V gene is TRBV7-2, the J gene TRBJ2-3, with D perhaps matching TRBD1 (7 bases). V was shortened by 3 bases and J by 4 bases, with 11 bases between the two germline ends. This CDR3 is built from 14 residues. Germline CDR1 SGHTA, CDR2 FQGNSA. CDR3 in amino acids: CASSFTGEADTQYF. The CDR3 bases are TGTGCCAGCAGCTTTACAGGGGAGGCAGATACGCAGTATTTT. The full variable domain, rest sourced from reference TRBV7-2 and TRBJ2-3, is GAGVSQSPSNKVTEKGKDVELRCDPISGHTALYWYRQSLGQGLEFLIYFQGNSAPDKSGLPSDRFSAERTGGSVSTLTIQRTQQEDSAVYLCASSFTGEADTQYFGPGTRLTVL.

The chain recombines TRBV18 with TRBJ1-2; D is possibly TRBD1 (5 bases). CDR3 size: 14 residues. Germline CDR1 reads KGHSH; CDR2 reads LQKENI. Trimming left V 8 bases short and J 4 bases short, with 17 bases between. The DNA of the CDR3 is TGTGCCAGCCTCACCGGGCGGCAGGGCTATGGCTACACCTTC. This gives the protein CASLTGRQGYGYTF.

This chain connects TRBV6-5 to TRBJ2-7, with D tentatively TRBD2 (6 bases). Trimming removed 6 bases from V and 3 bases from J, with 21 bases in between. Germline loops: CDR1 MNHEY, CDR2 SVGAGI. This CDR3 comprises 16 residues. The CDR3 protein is CASSLAGPKTGYEQYF. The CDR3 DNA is TGTGCCAGCAGCCTTGCGGGACCTAAGACCGGCTACGAGCAGTACTTC.

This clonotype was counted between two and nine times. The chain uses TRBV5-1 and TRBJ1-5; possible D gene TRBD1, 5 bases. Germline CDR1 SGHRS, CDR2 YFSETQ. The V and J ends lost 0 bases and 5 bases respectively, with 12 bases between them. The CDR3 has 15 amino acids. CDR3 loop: CASSLGGISYQPQHF. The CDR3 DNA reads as TGCGCCAGCAGCTTGGGGGGGATAAGCTATCAGCCCCAGCATTTT. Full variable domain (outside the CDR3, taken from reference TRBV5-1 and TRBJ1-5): KAGVTQTPRYLIKTRGQQVTLSCSPISGHRSVSWYQQTPGQGLQFLFEYFSETQRNKGNFPGRFSGRQFSNSRSEMNVSTLELGDSALYLCASSLGGISYQPQHFGDGTRLSIL.

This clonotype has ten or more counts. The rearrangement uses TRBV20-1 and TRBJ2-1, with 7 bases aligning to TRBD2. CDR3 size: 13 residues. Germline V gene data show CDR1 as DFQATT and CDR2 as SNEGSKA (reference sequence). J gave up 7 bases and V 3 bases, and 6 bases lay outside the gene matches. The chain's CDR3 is CSASDISGNEQFF. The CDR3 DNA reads TGCAGTGCTAGCGATATTAGCGGGAATGAGCAGTTCTTC.

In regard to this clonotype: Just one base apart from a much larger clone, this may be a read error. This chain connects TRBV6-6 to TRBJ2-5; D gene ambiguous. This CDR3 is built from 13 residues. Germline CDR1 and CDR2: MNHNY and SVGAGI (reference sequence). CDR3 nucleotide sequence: TGTGCCAGCGGCCCGGGTCCACAAGGGACCCAGTACTTC. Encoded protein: CASGPGPQGTQYF.

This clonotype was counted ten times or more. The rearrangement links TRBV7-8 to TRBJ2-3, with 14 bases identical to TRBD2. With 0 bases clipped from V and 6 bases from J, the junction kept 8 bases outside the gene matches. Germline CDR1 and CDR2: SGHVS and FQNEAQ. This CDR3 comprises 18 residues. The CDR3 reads CASSLAGLAGGGADTQYF. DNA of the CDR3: TGTGCCAGCAGCTTAGCAGGACTAGCGGGGGGAGGAGCGGATACGCAGTATTTT.

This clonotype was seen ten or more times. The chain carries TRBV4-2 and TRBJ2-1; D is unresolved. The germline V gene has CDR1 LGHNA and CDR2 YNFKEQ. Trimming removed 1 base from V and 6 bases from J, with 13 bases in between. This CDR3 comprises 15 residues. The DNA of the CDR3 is TGTGCCAGCAGCCAAGGGCGGATTAGCCCCAATGAGCAGTTCTTC. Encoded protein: CASSQGRISPNEQFF.

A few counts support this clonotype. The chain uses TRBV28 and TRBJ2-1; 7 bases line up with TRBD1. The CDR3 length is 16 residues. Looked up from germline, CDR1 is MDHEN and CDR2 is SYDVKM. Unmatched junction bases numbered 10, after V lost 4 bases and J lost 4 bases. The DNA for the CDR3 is TGTGCCAGCAGTTCTTATATCCCAGGGGGTTACAATGAGCAGTTCTTC. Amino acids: CASSSYIPGGYNEQFF.

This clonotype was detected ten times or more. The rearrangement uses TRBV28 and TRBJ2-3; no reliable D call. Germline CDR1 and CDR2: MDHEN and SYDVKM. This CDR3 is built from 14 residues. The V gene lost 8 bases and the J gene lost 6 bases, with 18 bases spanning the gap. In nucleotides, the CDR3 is TGTGCCAGCTACACCGGGTCGGAATCGGATACGCAGTATTTT. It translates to CASYTGSESDTQYF.